This T cell receptor (beta chain) stems from a study of T cells in Graves' hyperthyroidism and ophthalmopathy. Study results and caveats: Most thyroid-expanded clonotypes above 0.001 were also found in blood. Stable hyperthyroidism was separated from ophthalmopathy by a model based on 13 V-J features.

At least ten counts were recorded for this clonotype. Antigen unknown. TCR beta CDR3 regions were amplified from RNA. With the HTBI primer set, the TCR CDR3 went through a first round of RT-PCR. TCRdb analysed the multiplex PCR reads with MiXCR anew, one entry per CDR3 protein. The repertoire holds around 350,000 distinct CDR3 sequences, with about a sixth as singletons. PBMCs came from about 10 ml fresh peripheral blood. Sequences were obtained from blood. The sequence was collected from a woman aged 25 to 39 with Graves' hyperthyroidism that later progressed to Graves' ophthalmopathy.

CDR3 amino acids: CASMGQGLQPQHF. For the CDR3, the DNA is TGTGCCAGCATGGGACAGGGGCTTCAGCCCCAGCATTTT. V is TRBV6-1 and J is TRBJ1-5, with 10 nucleotides matching TRBD1. V lost 7 bases and J lost 6; bases outside the gene matches: 3. Germline loops: CDR1 MNHNS, CDR2 SASEGT. The CDR3 consists of 13 residues.